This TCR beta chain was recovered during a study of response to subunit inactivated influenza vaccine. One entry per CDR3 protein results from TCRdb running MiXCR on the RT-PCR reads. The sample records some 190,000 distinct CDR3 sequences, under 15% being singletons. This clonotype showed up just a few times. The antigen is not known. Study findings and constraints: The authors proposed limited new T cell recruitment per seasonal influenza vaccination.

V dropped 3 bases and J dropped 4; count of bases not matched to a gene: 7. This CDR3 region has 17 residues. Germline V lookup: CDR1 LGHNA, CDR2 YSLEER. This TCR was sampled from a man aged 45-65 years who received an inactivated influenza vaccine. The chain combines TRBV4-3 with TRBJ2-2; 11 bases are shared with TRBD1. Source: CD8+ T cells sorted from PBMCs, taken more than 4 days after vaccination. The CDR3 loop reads CASSQRTGGAGTGELFF. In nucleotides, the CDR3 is TGCGCCAGCAGCCAGAGGACAGGGGGCGCGGGCACCGGGGAGCTGTTTTTT.